A single sample gave rise to the 25 T cell receptor beta chains below, sequenced in a study of blood T cell repertoires in COVID-19. Here immunoSEQ multiplex PCR was the method, and the copy in TCRdb shows in-frame clones only, minus some. The sample comprises more than 95,000 clones, around four fifths of which are singletons, and around 4.8% rests with the top ten. The sequenced sample consisted of peripheral blood. The receptors here all came from a man between 60 and 75 years old with acute or convalescent COVID-19.

CDR3 protein: CASSLRASGAQETQYF. The CDR3 DNA reads TGCGCCAGCAGCTTGCGGGCTAGCGGAGCCCAAGAGACCCAGTACTTC. This chain connects TRBV5-1 to TRBJ2-5, with 7 bases that match TRBD2. CDR1 is SGHRS and CDR2 is YFSETQ in the germline V gene. CDR3 length equals 16 residues. Germline trimming cut 1 base from V and 1 base from J; bases unmatched to any gene: 7.

This clone was seen once. CDR3 sequence reads: CASSAGPSGEQFF. The CDR3 coding sequence is TGTGCCAGTAGCGCGGGCCCCTCGGGGGAGCAGTTCTTC. The chain recombines TRBV19 with TRBJ2-1; the D gene is possibly TRBD2 (5 bases). V was pared by 6 bases and J by 10 bases, with 16 bases between. The CDR3 covers 13 residues. Per germline, CDR1 LNHDA and CDR2 SQIVND (reference sequence).

The chain is built from TRBV5-1 and TRBJ2-7, with TRBD1 identical over 9 bases. Per germline, CDR1 SGHRS and CDR2 YFSETQ. V was clipped by 1 base and J by 3 bases; unmatched bases: 8. The CDR3 loop spans 16 amino acids. The CDR3 sequence: CASSLRPGQGNYEQYF. CDR3 bases: TGCGCCAGCAGCTTGAGACCGGGACAGGGAAACTACGAGCAGTACTTC.

The chain combines TRBV5-1 with TRBJ2-2; D gene unclear. V was shortened by 4 bases and J by 0 bases, with 16 bases between the two germline ends. The germline gives CDR1 SGHRS, CDR2 YFSETQ. This CDR3 is 17 amino acids long. The chain's CDR3 is CASSPRVAEANTGELFF. CDR3 nucleotides: TGCGCCAGCAGCCCCCGGGTGGCAGAAGCGAACACCGGGGAGCTGTTTTTT.

V gene TRBV2 combines with J gene TRBJ2-5, with D maybe TRBD2 (6 bases). Trimming removed 10 bases from V and 5 bases from J, with 20 bases in between. The V gene's germline CDR1 is SNHLY and CDR2 FYNNEI. This CDR3 spans 14 amino acids. The CDR3 loop reads CAITGRGLGETQYF. The CDR3 nucleotides are TGTGCCATTACCGGGCGGGGCCTAGGGGAGACCCAGTACTTC.

The CDR3 here is CASLIGLAGAETQYF. The CDR3 region has the DNA TGTGCCAGCTTGATAGGACTAGCGGGAGCAGAGACCCAGTACTTC. The J gene is TRBJ2-5, the V gene TRBV18, with 13 bases lining up with TRBD2. There are 15 residues in the CDR3. Germline CDR1 reads KGHSH; CDR2 reads LQKENI. The J segment lost 4 bases and the V segment lost 7 bases, leaving 6 bases of the junction unmatched.

This rearrangement joins TRBV6-6 to TRBJ2-2; 9 bases match TRBD2. In germline, CDR1 is MNHNY, CDR2 SVGAGI (reference sequence). V lost 5 bases to trimming and J lost 6 bases; unmatched junction nucleotides: 7. CDR3 length equals 15 residues. CDR3 bases: TGTGCCAGCAGTCGTGGAGGCGGGAGGGCCGGGGAGCTGTTTTTT. This translates into CASSRGGGRAGELFF.

This chain connects TRBV19 to TRBJ1-2; 8 positions match TRBD1. There are 13 residues in the CDR3. CDR1 and CDR2 (germline): LNHDA, SQIVND (reference sequence). After removal of 6 bases from V and 6 bases from J, the junction contained 6 bases not matched to a gene. CDR3 sequence (DNA): TGTGCCAGTAGGGACAGGGAGTTTCATGGCTACACCTTC. The encoded protein is CASRDREFHGYTF.

This clone was seen once. The chain is built from TRBV6-5 and TRBJ2-7; a possible D gene is TRBD1 (5 bases). CDR1 MNHEY and CDR2 SVGAGI come from the germline V gene. V was clipped by 2 bases and J by 7 bases, with 15 bases between them. The CDR3 consists of 14 residues. CDR3 sequence (DNA): TGTGCCAGCAGTTACGGCCAGGGAAAGATGGAGCAGTACTTC. As protein: CASSYGQGKMEQYF.

This chain connects TRBV21-1 to TRBJ1-1. TRBV21-1 is termed a pseudogene. The CDR3 contains 13 residues. CDR3 protein: CASSKPRGPEAFF. The DNA for the CDR3 is TGTGCCAGCAGCAAACCCCGGGGTCCTGAAGCTTTCTTT.

This chain links TRBV7-9 with TRBJ2-3; 13 bases match TRBD2. V was pared by 5 bases and J by 0 bases, with 8 bases of the junction left unmatched. The CDR3 runs 18 residues. Per the germline V gene, CDR1 is SEHNR and CDR2 is FQNEAQ (reference sequence). CDR3 sequence: CASSQLAGGPYSTDTQYF. The CDR3 bases are TGTGCCAGCAGCCAACTAGCGGGAGGGCCTTATAGCACAGATACGCAGTATTTT. The whole variable domain, remainder taken from reference TRBV7-9 and TRBJ2-3, is DTGVSQNPRHKITKRGQNVTFRCDPISEHNRLYWYRQTLGQGPEFLTYFQNEAQLEKSRLLSDRFSAERPKGSFSTLEIQRTEQGDSAMYLCASSQLAGGPYSTDTQYFGPGTRLTVL.

The genes are TRBV7-2 and TRBJ2-1; 10 positions match TRBD2. Germline V lookup: CDR1 SGHTA, CDR2 FQGNSA. The trim removed 2 bases at V and 4 bases at J, leaving 5 bases unmatched. The CDR3 consists of 16 residues. CDR3 loop: CASSLLSLAGYNEQFF. The CDR3 coding sequence is TGTGCCAGCAGCTTATTATCACTAGCGGGGTACAATGAGCAGTTCTTC.

The chain combines TRBV6-5 with TRBJ1-1; 9 positions agree with TRBD1. V lost 2 bases, J lost 7 bases, and 5 bases stayed unmatched. CDR1 MNHEY and CDR2 SVGAGI come from the germline V gene. The CDR3 totals 14 residues. The CDR3 region is CASSYGGQGFEAFF. In nucleotides, the CDR3 is TGTGCCAGCAGTTACGGGGGACAGGGTTTTGAAGCTTTCTTT.

V gene TRBV12-5 combines with J gene TRBJ1-4, with a weak D call TRBD1 (6 bases). Germline CDR1 reads LGHNT; CDR2 reads FRNRAP. CDR3 length: 16 amino acids. Trimming removed 3 bases from V and 4 bases from J, with 15 bases in between. The CDR3 reads CASGFGQHGFNEKLFF. CDR3 bases: TGTGCTAGTGGTTTCGGACAGCACGGGTTTAATGAAAAACTGTTTTTT.

DNA of the CDR3: TGTGCCAGCAGCTTAGCAGGACAGTATAATTCACCCCTCCACTTT. Encoded protein: CASSLAGQYNSPLHF. The V gene is TRBV11-3, the J gene TRBJ1-6, with D perhaps matching TRBD1 (6 bases). V dropped 1 base and J dropped 4 bases, with 8 bases sitting between them. The CDR3 spans 15 residues. CDR1 is SGHNT, CDR2 YENEEA, per germline.

The chain links TRBV7-2 to TRBJ2-5, with D hard to call. The CDR3 has 13 residues. CDR1 is SGHTA and CDR2 is FQGNSA in the germline V gene. V lost 1 base and J lost 1, with 4 bases in between. The CDR3 DNA reads TGTGCCAGCAGCTTAGAGCTCCAAGAGACCCAGTACTTC. Amino acids: CASSLELQETQYF.

This rearrangement joins TRBV7-9 to TRBJ2-5; 7 bases line up with TRBD1. V was pared by 2 bases and J by 4 bases, with 7 bases of the junction left unmatched. The CDR3 sequence is 15 residues long. Germline-derived CDR1 and CDR2 are SEHNR and FQNEAQ (reference sequence). The CDR3 DNA follows: TGTGCCAGCAGCTTAAGTGGGGCAGGGGGAGAGACCCAGTACTTC. Translated: CASSLSGAGGETQYF.

This chain uses TRBV28 with TRBJ1-2, with a tentative D call TRBD1 (5 bases). With 6 bases removed from V and 2 bases from J, the gap between germline ends came to 13 bases. This CDR3 is 14 amino acids long. Germline CDR1 and CDR2: MDHEN and SYDVKM. In DNA form, the CDR3 reads TGTGCCAGCAGACCCGCGGGGCTGAACTATGGCTACACCTTC. Protein product: CASRPAGLNYGYTF.

CDR3 coding DNA: TGTGCCGGGGGGCGGGGGACGACTAACTATGGCTACACCTTC. Translation: CAGGRGTTNYGYTF. The chain joins TRBV5-4 to TRBJ1-2, with TRBD1 as a possible D gene (6 bases). V was trimmed by 10 bases and J by 0 bases, leaving 16 bases between them. Germline V gene lookup returns CDR1 SGHNT and CDR2 YYREEE (reference sequence). This CDR3 region has 14 residues.

The chain links TRBV19 to TRBJ1-5; 10 bases are a match to TRBD1. The ends lost 5 bases at V and 4 bases at J; junction bases unmatched: 8. The length of the CDR3 is 16 residues. The germline V gene has CDR1 LNHDA and CDR2 SQIVND (reference sequence). The CDR3 region has the DNA TGTGCCAGTAGTCTTCAGACAGGGGGCGGGAATCAGCCCCAGCATTTT. Its protein product is CASSLQTGGGNQPQHF.

The rearrangement joins TRBV11-2 to TRBJ2-7; D not resolved. Germline-derived CDR1 and CDR2 are SGHAT and FQNNGV. Trimming left V 6 bases short and J 6 bases short, with 9 bases between. The CDR3 consists of 11 residues. This CDR3 is CASSFYSEQYF. The CDR3 nucleotides read TGTGCCAGCAGTTTCTATAGCGAGCAGTACTTC.

The gene calls are TRBV10-1 and TRBJ2-6, with D perhaps TRBD1 (6 bases). Germline values: CDR1 WNHNN, CDR2 SYGVQD (reference sequence). The CDR3 is 17 amino acids. Trimming took off 9 bases at V and 0 bases at J, with 18 bases between the two ends. The CDR3 DNA sequence: TGCGCCAGAGCCGATAAAGACAGGAGCTCTGGGGCCAACGTCCTGACTTTC. Its translation is CARADKDRSSGANVLTF.

Only one count was recorded for this clone. The V and J genes are TRBV5-1 and TRBJ1-2; D gene unclear. The CDR3 contains 15 residues. Germline V CDR1 and CDR2: SGHRS, YFSETQ. The V gene lost 2 bases and the J gene lost 0 bases, with 11 bases spanning the gap. CDR3: CASSFSGGSNYGYTF. CDR3 DNA sequence: TGCGCCAGCAGCTTCTCAGGTGGTTCTAACTATGGCTACACCTTC.

The rearrangement links TRBV6-5 to TRBJ1-3; possible D gene TRBD1, 6 bases. The CDR3 spans 16 residues. Germline V CDR1 and CDR2: MNHEY, SVGAGI. Between the trimmed V and J ends, which lost 0 bases and 1 base, there was a span of 10 bases. The CDR3 loop reads CASSYSSGTSGNTIYF. CDR3 DNA sequence: TGTGCCAGCAGTTACTCGAGTGGGACATCTGGAAACACCATATATTTT.

V is TRBV18 and J is TRBJ1-5; TRBD1 aligns across 8 bases. V was pared by 1 base and J by 4 bases, with 3 bases of the junction left unmatched. The V gene's germline CDR1 is KGHSH and CDR2 LQKENI. The CDR3 is 15 amino acids. The CDR3 sequence: CASSPRQGPNQPQHF. The CDR3 DNA sequence: TGTGCCAGCTCACCACGACAGGGGCCTAATCAGCCCCAGCATTTT.